This TCR beta chain was sequenced in a study of CD8 T cells in Susac syndrome. Peripheral blood CD8+ and CD4+ T cells were profiled by TCR beta sequencing. Matching for age and sex applied to the controls, who were healthy donors. The CD8+ and CD4+ T cells were isolated magnetically using a negative isolation approach, whereas the TEMRA cells were enriched by FACS. Random hexamers were used to reverse transcribe the RNA input (about 0.5 to 1 ug). A multiplex approach, immunoSEQ multiplex PCR, amplified TCR beta CDR3 across 54 Vbeta and 13 Jbeta. TCRdb used MiXCR to reprocess the immunoSEQ multiplex PCR reads, holding one entry per CDR3 protein. The table lists around 130,000 distinct CDR3 sequences, 94% of them singletons. This clonotype was found once. Deletions cut 8 bases from V and 0 bases from J, with 15 bases between. Germline V gene data show CDR1 as SEHNR and CDR2 as FQNEAQ (reference sequence). The CDR3 length is 15 residues.

Sequencing was done on a sample of CD4+ T cells from PBMCs. This TCR derives from a human donor in good health. The gene calls are TRBV7-9 and TRBJ2-3; D might be TRBD2 (7 bases). The CDR3 reads CASETGGSSTDTQYF. The CDR3 nucleotides read TGTGCCAGCGAGACAGGCGGGAGTAGCACAGATACGCAGTATTTT.